This TCR beta chain was obtained from a study of T-cell memory formation after mild COVID-19. Study results and limitations: Mainly CM and EM harbored the contracting CD4+ clones; mainly EMRA harbored the CD8+ ones. Later expanders leaned CD4+, whereas day 15 to 85 contracting clones were balanced CD4/CD8.

Concerning this clonotype: Antigen specificity is unknown.

TCRdb reanalysed the 5' RACE reads using MiXCR and keeps one entry per CDR3 protein. In the table there are over 250,000 distinct CDR3 sequences, approximately 15% of which are singletons. CDR1 is MNHEY, CDR2 SVGAGI, per germline. The CDR3 covers 14 residues. V was shortened by 6 bases and J by 2 bases, with 10 bases between the two germline ends. The V gene is TRBV6-5, the J gene TRBJ2-2; maybe TRBD1 (6 bases). The clonotype originates from a man aged 18 to 35 who had mild COVID-19 (a few samples of this study predate the infection). Cell type and time point are not known. Sequencing input: PBMCs or a T cell subset sorted from them (not recorded which). The CDR3 loop is CASSPGVNTGELFF. For the CDR3, the DNA is TGTGCCAGCAGCCCAGGGGTTAACACCGGGGAGCTGTTTTTT.